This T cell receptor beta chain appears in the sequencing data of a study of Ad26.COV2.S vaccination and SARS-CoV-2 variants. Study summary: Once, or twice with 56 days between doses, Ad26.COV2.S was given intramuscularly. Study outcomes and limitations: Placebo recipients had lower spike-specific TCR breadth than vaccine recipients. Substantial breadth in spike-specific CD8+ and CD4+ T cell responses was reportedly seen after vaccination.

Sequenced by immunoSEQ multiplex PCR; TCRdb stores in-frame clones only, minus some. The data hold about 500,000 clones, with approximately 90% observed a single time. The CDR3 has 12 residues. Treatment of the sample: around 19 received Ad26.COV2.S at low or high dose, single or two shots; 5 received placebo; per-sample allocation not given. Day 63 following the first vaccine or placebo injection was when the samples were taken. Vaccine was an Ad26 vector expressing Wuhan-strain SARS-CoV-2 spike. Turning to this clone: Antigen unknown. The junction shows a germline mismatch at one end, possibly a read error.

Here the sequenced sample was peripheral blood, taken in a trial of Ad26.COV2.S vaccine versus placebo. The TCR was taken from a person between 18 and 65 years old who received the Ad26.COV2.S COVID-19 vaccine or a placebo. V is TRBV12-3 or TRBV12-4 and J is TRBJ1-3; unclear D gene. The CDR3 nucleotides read TGTGCCAGCGGTTTAGCGGGAAACACCATATATTTT. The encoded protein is CASGLAGNTIYF.